This T cell receptor (beta chain) appears in the sequencing data of a study of identical twins. Whole-study results and caveats: Whereas memory repertoires showed no such difference, abundant cord blood beta clonotypes carried fewer insertions. Twin sharing of out-of-frame TCR alpha was underestimated by models in monozygotic pairs.

Unique molecular identifiers were present on the cDNA, which also gained a universal primer site by template switching. TCRdb re-called the 5' RACE reads through MiXCR, storing one row per CDR3 protein. Of 300,000 to 400,000 distinct CDR3 sequences listed, about 9% were seen once; the top ten hold 8% to 10%. There are 17 residues in the CDR3. The V and J ends lost 0 bases and 0 bases respectively, with 12 bases between them. Germline V gene sequence: CDR1 MGHRA, CDR2 YSYEKL. On this clonotype: The antigen remains unidentified.

The sequenced sample was naive T cells sorted from blood. The source of this sequence is a woman between 50 and 59 years old in good health. V is TRBV4-1 and J is TRBJ2-1; tentative D call: TRBD1 (5 bases). CDR3 protein: CASSQEAGSSSYNEQFF. In nucleotides, the CDR3 is TGCGCCAGCAGCCAAGAGGCAGGGTCCAGCTCCTACAATGAGCAGTTCTTC.